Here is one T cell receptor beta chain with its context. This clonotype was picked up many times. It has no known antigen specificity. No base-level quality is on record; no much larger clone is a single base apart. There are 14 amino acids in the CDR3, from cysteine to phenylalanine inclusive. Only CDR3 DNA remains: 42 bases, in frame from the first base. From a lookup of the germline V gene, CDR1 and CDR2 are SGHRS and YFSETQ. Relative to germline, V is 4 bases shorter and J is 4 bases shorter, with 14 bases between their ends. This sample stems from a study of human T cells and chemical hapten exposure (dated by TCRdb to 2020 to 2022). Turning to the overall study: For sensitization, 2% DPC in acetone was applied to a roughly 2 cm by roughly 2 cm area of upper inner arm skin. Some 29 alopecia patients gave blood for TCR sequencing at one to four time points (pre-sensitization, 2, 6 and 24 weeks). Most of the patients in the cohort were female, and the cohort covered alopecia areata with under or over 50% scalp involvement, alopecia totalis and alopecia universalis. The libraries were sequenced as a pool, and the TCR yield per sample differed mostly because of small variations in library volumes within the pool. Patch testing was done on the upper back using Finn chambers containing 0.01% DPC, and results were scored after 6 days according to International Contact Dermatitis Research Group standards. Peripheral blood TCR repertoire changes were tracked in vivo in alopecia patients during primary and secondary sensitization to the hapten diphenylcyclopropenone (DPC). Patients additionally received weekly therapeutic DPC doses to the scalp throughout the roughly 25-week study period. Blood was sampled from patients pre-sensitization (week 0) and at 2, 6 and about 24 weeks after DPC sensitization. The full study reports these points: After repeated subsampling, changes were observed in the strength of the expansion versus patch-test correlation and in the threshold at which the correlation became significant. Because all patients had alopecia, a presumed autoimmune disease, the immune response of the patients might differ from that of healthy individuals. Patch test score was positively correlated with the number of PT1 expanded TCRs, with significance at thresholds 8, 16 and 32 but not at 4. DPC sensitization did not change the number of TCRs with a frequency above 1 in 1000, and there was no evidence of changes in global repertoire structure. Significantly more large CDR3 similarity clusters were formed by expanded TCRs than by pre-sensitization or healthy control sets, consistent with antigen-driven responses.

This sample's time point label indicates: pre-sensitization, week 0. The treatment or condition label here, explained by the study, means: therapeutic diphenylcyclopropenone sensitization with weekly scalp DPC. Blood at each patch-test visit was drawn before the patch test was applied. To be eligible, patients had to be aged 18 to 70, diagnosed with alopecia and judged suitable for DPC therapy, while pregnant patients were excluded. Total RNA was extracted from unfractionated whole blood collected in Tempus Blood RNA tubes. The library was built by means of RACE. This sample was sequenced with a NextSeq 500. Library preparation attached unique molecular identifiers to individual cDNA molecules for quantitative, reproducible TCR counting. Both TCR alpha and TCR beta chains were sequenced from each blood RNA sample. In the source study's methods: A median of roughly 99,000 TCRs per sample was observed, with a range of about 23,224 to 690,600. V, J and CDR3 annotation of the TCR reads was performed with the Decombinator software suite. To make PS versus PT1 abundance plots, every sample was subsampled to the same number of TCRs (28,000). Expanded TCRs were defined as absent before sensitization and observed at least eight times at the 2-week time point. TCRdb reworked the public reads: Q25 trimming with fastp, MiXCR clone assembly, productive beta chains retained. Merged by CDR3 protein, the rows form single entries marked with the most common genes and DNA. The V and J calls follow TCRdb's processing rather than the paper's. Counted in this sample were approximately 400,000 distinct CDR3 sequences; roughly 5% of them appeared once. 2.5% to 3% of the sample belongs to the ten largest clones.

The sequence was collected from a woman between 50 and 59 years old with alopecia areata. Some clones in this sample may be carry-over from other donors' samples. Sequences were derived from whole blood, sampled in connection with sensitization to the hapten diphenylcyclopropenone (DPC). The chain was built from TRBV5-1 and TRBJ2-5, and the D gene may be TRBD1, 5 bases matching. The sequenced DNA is TGCGCCAGCAGCCGTGTAGTGGGGCTAGAGACCCAGTACTTC. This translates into CASSRVVGLETQYF.